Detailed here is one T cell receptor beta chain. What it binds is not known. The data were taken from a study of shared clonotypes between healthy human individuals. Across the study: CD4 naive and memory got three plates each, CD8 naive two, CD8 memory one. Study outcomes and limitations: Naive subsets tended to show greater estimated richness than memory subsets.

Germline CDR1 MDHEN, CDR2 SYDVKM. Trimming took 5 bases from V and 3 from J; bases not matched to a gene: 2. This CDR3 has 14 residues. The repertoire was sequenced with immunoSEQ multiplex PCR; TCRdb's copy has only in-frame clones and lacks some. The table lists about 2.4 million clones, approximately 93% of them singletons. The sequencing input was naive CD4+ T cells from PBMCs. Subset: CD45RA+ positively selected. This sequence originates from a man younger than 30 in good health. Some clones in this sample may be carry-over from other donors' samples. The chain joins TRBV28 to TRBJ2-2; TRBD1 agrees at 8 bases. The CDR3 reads CASSQQGDTGELFF. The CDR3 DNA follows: TGTGCCAGCAGTCAACAGGGGGACACCGGGGAGCTGTTTTTT.